This T cell receptor beta chain was identified in a study of blood T cell repertoires in COVID-19. Background on the study: There were acute and convalescent COVID-19 samples, and they came from the United States, Italy and Spain. From T cells, B-cell-depleted T cells, or PBMCs came the material, which was cDNA or gDNA.

Original analysis: Reference gene primer amplification in the assay estimated nucleated cell counts. Sequencing was performed with immunoSEQ multiplex PCR; in TCRdb, only in-frame clones are kept and a portion is missing. For V, J and clone size, that table is used; D and trimming come from the DNA. Of about 280,000 clones in the sample, roughly 85% were seen once. The CDR3 contains 15 residues. The V gene's germline CDR1 is SGHDN and CDR2 FVKESK. The ends were cut back, 3 bases at V and 5 bases at J, with 17 bases in the middle. The sample comprised peripheral blood. The chain couples TRBV14 to TRBJ2-7, with a possible D match to TRBD2 (5 bases). The receptor was isolated from a human donor in a cohort sampled during active COVID-19. CDR3 nucleotides: TGTGCCAGCAGCCAGTTAGTGGGAGATGGGGACGAGCAGTACTTC. Translated, it gives CASSQLVGDGDEQYF.